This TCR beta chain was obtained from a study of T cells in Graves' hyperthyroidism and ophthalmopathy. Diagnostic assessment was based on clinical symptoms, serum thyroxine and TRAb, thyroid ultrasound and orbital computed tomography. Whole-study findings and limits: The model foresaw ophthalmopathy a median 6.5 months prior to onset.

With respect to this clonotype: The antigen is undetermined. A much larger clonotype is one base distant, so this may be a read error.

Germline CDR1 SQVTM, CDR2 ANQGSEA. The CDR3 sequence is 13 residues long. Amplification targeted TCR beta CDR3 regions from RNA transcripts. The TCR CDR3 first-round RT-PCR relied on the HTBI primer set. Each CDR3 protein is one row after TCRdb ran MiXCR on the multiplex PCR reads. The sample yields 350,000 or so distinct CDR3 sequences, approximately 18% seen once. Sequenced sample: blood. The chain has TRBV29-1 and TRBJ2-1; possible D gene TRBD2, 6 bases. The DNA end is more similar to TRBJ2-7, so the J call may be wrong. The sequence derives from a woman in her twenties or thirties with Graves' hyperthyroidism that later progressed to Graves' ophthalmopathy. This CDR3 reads CSARTTSINEQYF. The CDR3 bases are TGCAGCGCGAGGACTACCAGCATCAATGAGCAGTACTTC.